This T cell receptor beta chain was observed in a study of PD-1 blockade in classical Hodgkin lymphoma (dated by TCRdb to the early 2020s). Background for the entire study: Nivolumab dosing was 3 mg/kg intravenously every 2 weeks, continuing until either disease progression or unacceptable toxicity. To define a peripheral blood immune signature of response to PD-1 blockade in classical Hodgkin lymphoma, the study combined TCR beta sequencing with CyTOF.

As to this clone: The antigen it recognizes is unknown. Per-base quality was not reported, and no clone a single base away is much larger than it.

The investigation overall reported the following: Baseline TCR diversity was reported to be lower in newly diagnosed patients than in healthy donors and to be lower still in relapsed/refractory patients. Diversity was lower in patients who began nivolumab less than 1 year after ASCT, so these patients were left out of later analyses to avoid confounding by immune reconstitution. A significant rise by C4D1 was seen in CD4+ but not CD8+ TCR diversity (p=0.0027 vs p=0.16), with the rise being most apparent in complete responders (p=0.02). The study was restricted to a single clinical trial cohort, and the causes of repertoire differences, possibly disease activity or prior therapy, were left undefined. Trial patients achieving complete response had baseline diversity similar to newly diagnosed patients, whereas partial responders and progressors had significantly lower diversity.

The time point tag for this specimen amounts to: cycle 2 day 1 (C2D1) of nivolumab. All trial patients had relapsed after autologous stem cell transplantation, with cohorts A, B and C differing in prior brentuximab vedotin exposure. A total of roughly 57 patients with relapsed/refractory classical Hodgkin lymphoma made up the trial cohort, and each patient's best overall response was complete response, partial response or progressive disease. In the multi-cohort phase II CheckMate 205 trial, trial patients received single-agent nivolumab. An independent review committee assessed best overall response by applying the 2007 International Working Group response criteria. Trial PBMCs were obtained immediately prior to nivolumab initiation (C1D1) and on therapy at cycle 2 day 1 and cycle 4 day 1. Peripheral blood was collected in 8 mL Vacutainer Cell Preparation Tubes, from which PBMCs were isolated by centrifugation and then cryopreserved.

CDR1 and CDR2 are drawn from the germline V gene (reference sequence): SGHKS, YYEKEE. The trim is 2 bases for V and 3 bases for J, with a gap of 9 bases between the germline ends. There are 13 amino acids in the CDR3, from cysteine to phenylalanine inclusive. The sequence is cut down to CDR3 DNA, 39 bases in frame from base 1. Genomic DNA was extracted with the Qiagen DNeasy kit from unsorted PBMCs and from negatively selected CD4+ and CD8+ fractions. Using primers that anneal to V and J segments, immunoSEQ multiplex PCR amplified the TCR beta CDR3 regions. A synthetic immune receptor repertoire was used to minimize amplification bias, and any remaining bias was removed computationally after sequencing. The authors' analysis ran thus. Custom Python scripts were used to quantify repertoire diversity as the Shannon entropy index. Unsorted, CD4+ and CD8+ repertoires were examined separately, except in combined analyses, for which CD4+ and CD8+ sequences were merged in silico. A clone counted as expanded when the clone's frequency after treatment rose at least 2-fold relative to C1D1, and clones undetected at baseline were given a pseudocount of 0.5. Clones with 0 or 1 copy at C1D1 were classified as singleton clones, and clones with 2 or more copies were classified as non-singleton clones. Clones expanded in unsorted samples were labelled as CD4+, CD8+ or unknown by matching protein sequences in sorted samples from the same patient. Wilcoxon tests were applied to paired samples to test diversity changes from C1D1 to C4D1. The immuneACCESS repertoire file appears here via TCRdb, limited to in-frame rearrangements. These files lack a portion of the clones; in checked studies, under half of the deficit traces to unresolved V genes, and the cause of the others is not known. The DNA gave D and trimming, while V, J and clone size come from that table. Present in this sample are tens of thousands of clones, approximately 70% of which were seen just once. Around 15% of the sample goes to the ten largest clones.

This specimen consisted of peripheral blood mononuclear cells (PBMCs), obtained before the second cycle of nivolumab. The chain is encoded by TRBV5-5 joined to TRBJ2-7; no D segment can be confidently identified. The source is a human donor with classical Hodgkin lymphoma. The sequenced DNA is TGTGCCAGCAGCTTTTCAGGATTCTACGAGCAGTACTTC. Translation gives CASSFSGFYEQYF.